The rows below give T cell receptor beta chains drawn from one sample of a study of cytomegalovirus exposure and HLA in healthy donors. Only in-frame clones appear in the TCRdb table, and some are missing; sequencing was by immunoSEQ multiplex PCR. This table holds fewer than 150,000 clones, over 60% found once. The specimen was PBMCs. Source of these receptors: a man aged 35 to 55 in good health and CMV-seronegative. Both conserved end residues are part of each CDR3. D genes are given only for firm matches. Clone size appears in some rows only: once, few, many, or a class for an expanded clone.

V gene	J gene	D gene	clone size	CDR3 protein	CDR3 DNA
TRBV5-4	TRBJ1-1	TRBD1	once	CASSRQGITEAFF	TGTGCCAGCAGTCGACAGGGTATAACTGAAGCTTTCTTT
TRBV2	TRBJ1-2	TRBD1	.	CASSEVGTGRNYGYTF	TGTGCCAGCAGTGAAGTGGGGACAGGGAGGAACTATGGCTACACCTTC
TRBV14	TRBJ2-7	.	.	CASSQDGYRAFYEQYF	TGTGCCAGCAGCCAAGATGGTTACCGAGCCTTTTACGAGCAGTACTTC
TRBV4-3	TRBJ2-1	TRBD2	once	CASSQVIPSGSKRGEQFF	TGCGCCAGCAGCCAAGTCATCCCTAGCGGGAGCAAAAGGGGTGAGCAGTTCTTC
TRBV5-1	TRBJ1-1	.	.	CASSLYGGDTEAFF	TGCGCCAGCAGCTTATACGGGGGGGACACTGAAGCTTTCTTT
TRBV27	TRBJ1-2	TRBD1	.	CASRGTDPNYGYTF	TGTGCCAGCAGAGGGACAGACCCGAACTATGGCTACACCTTC
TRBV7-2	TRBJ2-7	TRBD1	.	CASSSPGQGTYEQYF	TGTGCCAGCAGCTCCCCGGGACAGGGAACCTACGAGCAGTACTTC
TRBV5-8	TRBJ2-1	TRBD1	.	CASSPGQGYNEQFF	TGTGCCAGCAGCCCCGGACAGGGGTACAATGAGCAGTTCTTC
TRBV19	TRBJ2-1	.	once	CASSIASSYNEQFF	TGTGCCAGTAGTATAGCTAGCTCCTACAATGAGCAGTTCTTC
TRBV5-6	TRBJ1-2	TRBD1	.	CASSATGVIYGYTF	TGTGCCAGCAGCGCGACAGGGGTCATCTATGGCTACACCTTC
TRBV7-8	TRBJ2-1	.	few	CASSWNQGPSNEQFF	TGTGCCAGCAGCTGGAATCAGGGGCCATCGAATGAGCAGTTCTTC
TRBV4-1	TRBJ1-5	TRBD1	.	CASSQETGQGNQPQHF	TGCGCCAGCAGCCAAGAAACAGGACAGGGCAATCAGCCCCAGCATTTT
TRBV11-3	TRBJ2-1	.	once	CASSPGGLQSYNEQFF	TGTGCCAGCAGCCCAGGCGGGCTGCAAAGCTACAATGAGCAGTTCTTC
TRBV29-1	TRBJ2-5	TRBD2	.	CSVVPSGAQETQYF	TGCAGCGTTGTTCCTAGCGGAGCACAAGAGACCCAGTACTTC
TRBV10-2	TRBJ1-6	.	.	CASRTRSYNSPLHF	TGCGCCAGTAGGACTCGCTCCTATAATTCACCCCTCCACTTT
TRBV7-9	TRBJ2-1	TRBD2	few	CASSFVAGDPPNEQFF	TGTGCCAGCAGCTTCGTAGCGGGCGACCCTCCAAATGAGCAGTTCTTC
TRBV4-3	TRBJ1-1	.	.	CASSQEQVGGAFF	TGCGCCAGCAGCCAAGAACAGGTAGGGGGAGCTTTCTTT